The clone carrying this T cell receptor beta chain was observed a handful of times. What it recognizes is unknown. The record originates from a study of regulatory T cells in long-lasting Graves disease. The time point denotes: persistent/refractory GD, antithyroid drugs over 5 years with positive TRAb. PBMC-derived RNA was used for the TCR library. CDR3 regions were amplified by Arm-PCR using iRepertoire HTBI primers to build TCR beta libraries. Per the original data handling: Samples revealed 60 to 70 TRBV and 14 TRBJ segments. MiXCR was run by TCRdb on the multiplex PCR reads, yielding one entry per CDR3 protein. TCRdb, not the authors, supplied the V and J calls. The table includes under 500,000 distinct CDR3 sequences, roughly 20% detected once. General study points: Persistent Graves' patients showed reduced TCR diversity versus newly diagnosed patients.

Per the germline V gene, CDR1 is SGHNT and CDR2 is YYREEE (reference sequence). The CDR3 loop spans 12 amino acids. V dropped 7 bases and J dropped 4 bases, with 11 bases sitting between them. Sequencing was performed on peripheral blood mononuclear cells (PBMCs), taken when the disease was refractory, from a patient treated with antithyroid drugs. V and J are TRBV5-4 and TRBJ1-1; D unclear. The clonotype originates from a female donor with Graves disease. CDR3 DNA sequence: TGTGCCAGCGGGGAGGTGGGCACTGAAGCTTTCTTT. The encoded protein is CASGEVGTEAFF.